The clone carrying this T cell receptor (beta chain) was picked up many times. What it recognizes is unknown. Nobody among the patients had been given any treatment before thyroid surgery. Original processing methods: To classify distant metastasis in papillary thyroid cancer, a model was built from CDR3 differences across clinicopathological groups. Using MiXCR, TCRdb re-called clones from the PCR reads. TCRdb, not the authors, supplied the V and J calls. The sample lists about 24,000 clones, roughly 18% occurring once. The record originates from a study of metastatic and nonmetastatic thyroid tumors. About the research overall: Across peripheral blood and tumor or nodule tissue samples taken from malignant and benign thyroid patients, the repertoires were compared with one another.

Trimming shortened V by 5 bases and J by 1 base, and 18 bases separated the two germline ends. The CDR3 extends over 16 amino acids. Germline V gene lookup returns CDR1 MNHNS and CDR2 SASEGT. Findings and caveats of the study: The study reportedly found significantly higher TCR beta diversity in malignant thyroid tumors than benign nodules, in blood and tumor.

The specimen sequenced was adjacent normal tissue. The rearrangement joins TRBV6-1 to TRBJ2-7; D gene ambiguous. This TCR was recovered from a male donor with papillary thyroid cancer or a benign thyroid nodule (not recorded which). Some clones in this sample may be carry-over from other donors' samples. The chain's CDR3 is CASSPGPLGRSYEQYF. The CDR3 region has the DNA TGTGCCAGCAGTCCAGGCCCCCTAGGCAGATCCTACGAGCAGTACTTC.